Listed below are T cell receptor beta chains from one sample, sequenced in a study of early T cells in non-severe SARS-CoV-2 infection. Via MiXCR, TCRdb re-called the 5' RACE reads, giving one row per CDR3 protein. The sample holds about 20,000 distinct CDR3 sequences; around 5% are singletons and the top ten take more than 12%. This specimen consisted of whole blood, obtained at baseline. All receptors come from an adult who was a healthcare worker with PCR-confirmed SARS-CoV-2 infection or an uninfected control (not recorded which). Each CDR3 is given with its conserved first and last residue. Fields, in order: J gene, V gene, CDR3 protein.

TRBJ2-2 | TRBV24-1 | CATARWSGELFF
TRBJ2-2 | TRBV9 | CASSSVQKNTGELFF
TRBJ2-2 | TRBV7-8 | CASSLARGGTTGELFF
TRBJ2-2 | TRBV6-2/TRBV6-3 | CATEGLAVNTGELFF
TRBJ2-1 | TRBV6-5 | CASSYVGEQFF
TRBJ1-6 | TRBV7-2 | CASSFSSPGALHF
TRBJ2-3 | TRBV21-1 | CASSKNDRNSTDTQYF
TRBJ1-2 | TRBV6-2/TRBV6-3 | CASSFFSGGINYGYTF
TRBJ2-3 | TRBV10-3 | CAIRDGDTQYF
TRBJ2-5 | TRBV3-2 | CASSHSDPVLQETQYF
TRBJ2-1 | TRBV30 | CAWSGGGGQFF
TRBJ2-1 | TRBV6-1 | CASSDSSLNEQFF
TRBJ1-1 | TRBV20-1 | CSAPDRQARTEAFF
TRBJ2-3 | TRBV7-3 | CASSLSGTSGTDTQYF
TRBJ1-4 | TRBV4-3 | CASSQDLQINRELFF
TRBJ2-1 | TRBV7-2 | CASSFPLPSTIFF
TRBJ2-1 | TRBV7-9 | CASSSDPTTGQGDEQFF
TRBJ2-3 | TRBV9 | CASSGSWVGGTDTQYF
TRBJ1-6 | TRBV7-9 | CASSLYREYSPLHF
TRBJ2-1 | TRBV7-2 | CASSFSVPEQFF
TRBJ1-1 | TRBV7-6 | CASSLGTGTYTEAFF
TRBJ1-4 | TRBV29-1 | CSVPGGSNEKLFF
TRBJ2-3 | TRBV7-6 | CASSSTSGGTSTDTQYF
TRBJ1-3 | TRBV12-3/TRBV12-4 | CASTPSWSSGNTIYF
TRBJ1-6 | TRBV18 | CASSPGTGNSPLHF
TRBJ1-1 | TRBV29-1 | CSARNSEAFF
TRBJ1-6 | TRBV4-3 | CASSQDAQGEGSPLHF
TRBJ2-5 | TRBV12-3/TRBV12-4 | CASSPWISGETQYF
TRBJ2-1 | TRBV10-3 | CAIRGLSEGDEQFF
TRBJ2-1 | TRBV11-3 | CASSLFGTGKDEQFF
TRBJ2-7 | TRBV19 | CASSIRLLSYEQYF
TRBJ2-1 | TRBV6-6 | CASRRGAYNEQFF
TRBJ2-2 | TRBV7-3 | CASSLTRTSGDTGELFF
TRBJ2-1 | TRBV11-2 | CASSAGAGPYNEQFF
TRBJ1-2 | TRBV12-3/TRBV12-4 | CASSLGSRGDGYTF
TRBJ2-7 | TRBV7-2 | CASSFVYEQYF
TRBJ1-2 | TRBV5-1 | CASRETDYGYTF
TRBJ2-3 | TRBV4-3 | CASSLSTRTDTQYF
TRBJ2-7 | TRBV12-3/TRBV12-4 | CASSLGAGILGGDEQYF
TRBJ2-4 | TRBV6-1 | CASTPLGGRINIQYF
TRBJ2-1 | TRBV3-1 | CASSQERWASYNEQFF
TRBJ2-3 | TRBV10-1 | CASSEAGEKTGTDTQYF
TRBJ2-3 | TRBV3-1 | CASSPMQGGKADTQYF
TRBJ2-1 | TRBV24-1 | CATSESGTGKSDEQFF
TRBJ2-7 | TRBV29-1 | CSVGTGSYEQYF
TRBJ2-7 | TRBV7-3 | CASSLGVGEQYF
TRBJ1-5 | TRBV6-5 | CASRGGGGNQPQHF
TRBJ2-3 | TRBV3-1 | CASSLSDTGDTQYF
TRBJ1-1 | TRBV7-2 | CASSLSIWGREENTEAFF
TRBJ1-3 | TRBV4-3 | CASSQDGQWGNTIYF
TRBJ1-1 | TRBV27 | CASSLSRSFTEAFF
TRBJ2-1 | TRBV9 | CASSVGASGVYNEQFF
TRBJ2-7 | TRBV20-1 | CSANSPTGNEQYF
TRBJ2-7 | TRBV11-2 | CATGTSAYEQYF
TRBJ2-7 | TRBV20-1 | CSAPAGYEQYF
TRBJ2-7 | TRBV12-3/TRBV12-4 | CASSRGNDYEQYF
TRBJ2-5 | TRBV7-2 | CASSPGLAGTQYF
TRBJ2-3 | TRBV20-1 | CSARDLASGGVSDTQYF
TRBJ1-2 | TRBV12-3/TRBV12-4 | CASSPGQEINYGYTF
TRBJ2-5 | TRBV6-2/TRBV6-3 | CASSYGSGQETQYF